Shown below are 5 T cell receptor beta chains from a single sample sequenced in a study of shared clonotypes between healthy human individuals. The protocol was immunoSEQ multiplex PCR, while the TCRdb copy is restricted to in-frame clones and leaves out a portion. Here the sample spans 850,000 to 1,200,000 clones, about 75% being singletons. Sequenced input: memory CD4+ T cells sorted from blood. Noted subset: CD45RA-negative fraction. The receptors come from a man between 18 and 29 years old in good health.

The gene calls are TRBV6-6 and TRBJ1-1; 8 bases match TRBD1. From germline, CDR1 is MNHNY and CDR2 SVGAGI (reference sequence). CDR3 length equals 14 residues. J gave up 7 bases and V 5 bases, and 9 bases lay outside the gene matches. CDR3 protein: CASSLAGGEGEAFF. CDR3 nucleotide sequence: TGTGCCAGCAGTCTCGCAGGGGGCGAAGGTGAAGCTTTCTTT.

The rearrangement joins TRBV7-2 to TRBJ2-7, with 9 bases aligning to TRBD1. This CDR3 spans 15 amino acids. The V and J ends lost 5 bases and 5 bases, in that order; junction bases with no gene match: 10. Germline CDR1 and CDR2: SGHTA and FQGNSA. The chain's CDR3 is CASSRTGDRVDEQYF. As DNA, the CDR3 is TGTGCCAGCAGCCGTACCGGGGACAGGGTCGACGAGCAGTACTTC.

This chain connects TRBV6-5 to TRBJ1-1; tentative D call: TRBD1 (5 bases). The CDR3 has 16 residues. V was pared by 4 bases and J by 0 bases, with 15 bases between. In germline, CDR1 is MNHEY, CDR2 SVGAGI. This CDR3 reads CASSSRATSMNTEAFF. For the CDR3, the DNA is TGTGCCAGCAGTTCCAGGGCGACTTCCATGAACACTGAAGCTTTCTTT.

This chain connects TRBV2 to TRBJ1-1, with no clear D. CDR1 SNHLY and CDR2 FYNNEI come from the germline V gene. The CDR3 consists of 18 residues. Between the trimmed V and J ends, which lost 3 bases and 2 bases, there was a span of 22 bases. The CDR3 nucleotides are TGTGCCAGCAGTGATGGAATCGGAGGGTTTGGCGGTAACACTGAAGCTTTCTTT. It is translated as CASSDGIGGFGGNTEAFF. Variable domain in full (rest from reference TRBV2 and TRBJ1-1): EPEVTQTPSHQVTQMGQEVILRCVPISNHLYFYWYRQILGQKVEFLVSFYNNEISEKSEIFDDQFSVERPDGSNFTLKIRSTKLEDSAMYFCASSDGIGGFGGNTEAFFGQGTRLTVV.

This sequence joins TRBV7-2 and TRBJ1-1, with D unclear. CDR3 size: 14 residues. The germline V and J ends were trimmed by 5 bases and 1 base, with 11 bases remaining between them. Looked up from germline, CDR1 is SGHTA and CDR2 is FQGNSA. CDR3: CASSPGIGNTEAFF. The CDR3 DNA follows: TGTGCCAGCAGCCCTGGGATCGGGAACACTGAAGCTTTCTTT.